This TCR beta chain was retrieved from a study of blood T cell repertoires in COVID-19. Study as a whole: Sites across the United States, Italy and Spain contributed samples from acute and convalescent COVID-19.

Study processing details: The assay estimated nucleated cells by amplifying reference gene primers. Clones were sequenced by immunoSEQ multiplex PCR, and TCRdb holds only the in-frame ones, with some missing. V and J calls and clone size are copied from that table; D and trimming were computed from the DNA. The repertoire holds just under 55,000 clones, with around 83% as singletons. The CDR3 runs 13 residues. Germline V gives CDR1 GTSNPN, CDR2 SVGIG (reference sequence). Trimming cost V 3 bases and J 1 base, with 9 bases left between them. Sequencing was performed on peripheral blood. The rearrangement uses TRBV30 and TRBJ1-1; possibly TRBD1 for D (5 bases). This receptor was identified in a woman aged 55 to 70 with acute or convalescent COVID-19. The CDR3 DNA follows: TGTGCCTGGAGCAAGACAGAGAACACTGAAGCTTTCTTT. Translated, it gives CAWSKTENTEAFF.